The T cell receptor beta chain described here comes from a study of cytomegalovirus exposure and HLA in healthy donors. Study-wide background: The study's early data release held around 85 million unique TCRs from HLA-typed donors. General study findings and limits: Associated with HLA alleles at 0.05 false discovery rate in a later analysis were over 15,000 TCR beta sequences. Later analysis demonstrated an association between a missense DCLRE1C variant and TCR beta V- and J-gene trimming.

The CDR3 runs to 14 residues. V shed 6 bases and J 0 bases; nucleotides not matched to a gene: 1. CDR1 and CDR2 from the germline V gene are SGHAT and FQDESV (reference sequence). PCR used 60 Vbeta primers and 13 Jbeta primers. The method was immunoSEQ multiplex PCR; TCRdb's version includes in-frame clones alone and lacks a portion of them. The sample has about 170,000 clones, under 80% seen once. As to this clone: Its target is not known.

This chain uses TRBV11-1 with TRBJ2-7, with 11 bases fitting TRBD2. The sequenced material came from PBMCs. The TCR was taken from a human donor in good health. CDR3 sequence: CASRTSGGSYEQYF. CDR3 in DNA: TGTGCCAGCAGAACTAGCGGGGGCTCCTACGAGCAGTACTTC.